What follows are 6 T cell receptor beta chains derived from one specimen sequenced in a study of T cell changes during pregnancy in multiple sclerosis. Here immunoSEQ multiplex PCR was the method, and the copy in TCRdb shows in-frame clones only, minus some. The profile covers around 30,000 clones, with roughly 90% appearing a single time and around 5.1% taken by the ten largest. This sample comprised CD8+ T cells from peripheral blood mononuclear cells, obtained in the first trimester of pregnancy. The receptor source for this set is a female donor with multiple sclerosis, enrolled in a pregnancy study.

This clone occurred once. V usage is TRBV6-1 and J usage is TRBJ1-1; TRBD1 matches 7 bases. The trim removed 6 bases at V and 1 base at J, leaving 5 bases unmatched. The CDR3 totals 14 residues. Germline loops: CDR1 MNHNS, CDR2 SASEGT. The CDR3: CASSPGTENTEAFF. The DNA for the CDR3 is TGTGCCAGCAGCCCCGGGACAGAGAACACTGAAGCTTTCTTT.

The CDR3 region is CASSDRLAGATEQYF. The CDR3 DNA is TGTGCCAGCAGCGATCGACTAGCGGGAGCAACGGAGCAGTACTTC. The chain carries TRBV5-5 and TRBJ2-7; TRBD2 matches 12 bases. The CDR3 is 15 residues long. Germline V gives CDR1 SGHKS, CDR2 YYEKEE (reference sequence). V lost 4 bases, J lost 7 bases, and 9 bases stayed unmatched.

CDR3 sequence: CASSPTGDYEQYF. CDR3 nucleotides: TGTGCCAGCAGCCCGACAGGGGACTACGAGCAGTACTTC. The chain is built from TRBV7-9 and TRBJ2-7, with 8 bases lining up with TRBD1. The germline CDR1 and CDR2 sequences are SEHNR and FQNEAQ (reference sequence). Losses at the gene ends were 5 bases for V and 3 bases for J; bases not matched to a gene: 3. The CDR3 is made up of 13 amino acids.

CDR3 in DNA: TGTGCCAGCAGTGAAGAAGTGGCCCTGGCCTACGAGCAGTACTTC. This encodes CASSEEVALAYEQYF. The chain combines TRBV6-1 with TRBJ2-7; no firm D call. Germline values: CDR1 MNHNS, CDR2 SASEGT. Trimming shortened V by 1 base and J by 2 bases, and 12 bases separated the two germline ends. This CDR3 is 15 amino acids long.

With respect to this clone: A much larger clone sits a single nucleotide away, making a read error possible. This chain joins TRBV19 and TRBJ1-1, with TRBD1 identical over 7 bases. V was clipped by 5 bases and J by 4 bases; unmatched bases: 4. There are 13 residues in the CDR3. CDR1 and CDR2 (germline): LNHDA, SQIVND (reference sequence). The CDR3 is CASSVGTATEAFF. Written as DNA, the CDR3 is TGTGCCAGTAGTGTTGGGACAGCCACTGAAGCTTTCTTT. Full variable domain (rest looked up from reference TRBV19 and TRBJ1-1): DGGITQSPKYLFRKEGQNVTLSCEQNLNHDAMYWYRQDPGQGLRLIYYSQIVNDFQKGDIAEGYSVSREKKESFPLTVTSAQKNPTAFYLCASSVGTATEAFFGQGTRLTVV.

The rearrangement joins TRBV7-6 to TRBJ2-7, with 9 bases identical to TRBD1. Trimming at V came to 5 bases and at J to 6 bases, leaving 14 bases not matched to a gene. The germline gives CDR1 SGHVS, CDR2 FNYEAQ. The CDR3 length is 16 residues. In DNA form, the CDR3 reads TGTGCCAGCAGCCCCAGCCACGGGACAGGGATGCCCGAGCAGTACTTC. Encoded protein: CASSPSHGTGMPEQYF. The entire variable domain, with the rest obtained from reference TRBV7-6 and TRBJ2-7, is as follows: GAGVSQSPRYKVTKRGQDVALRCDPISGHVSLYWYRQALGQGPEFLTYFNYEAQQDKSGLPNDRFSAERPEGSISTLTIQRTEQRDSAMYRCASSPSHGTGMPEQYFGPGTRLTVT.